These 13 T cell receptor beta chains came from one sample sequenced in a study of radiotherapy plus CTLA-4 blockade in lung cancer. Measured with immunoSEQ multiplex PCR; TCRdb has only the in-frame clones, and not every one. Among some 73,000 clones, approximately 80% were seen once, and the ten largest hold 0.79%. The specimen was peripheral blood, collected from a patient treated with radiotherapy plus ipilimumab. These receptors originate from a human donor with non-small cell lung cancer who had stable disease on radiotherapy plus ipilimumab.

The chain uses TRBV18 and TRBJ1-2; TRBD1 agrees at 7 bases. Trimming removed 2 bases from V and 14 bases from J; junction bases left unmatched: 8. The CDR3 totals 12 residues. Germline loops: CDR1 KGHSH, CDR2 LQKENI. CDR3 protein: CASSPEARTGTF. The CDR3 DNA reads TGTGCCAGCTCACCAGAAGCCCGGACAGGAACCTTC.

The chain uses TRBV10-3 and TRBJ2-7, with D possibly matching TRBD1 (6 bases). Germline CDR1 reads ENHRY; CDR2 reads SYGVKD. Trimming stripped 5 bases from V and 7 bases from J, with 18 bases between. CDR3 length equals 14 residues. CDR3 sequence: CAISLTWAGDEQYF. The CDR3 region has the DNA TGTGCCATCAGTCTCACCTGGGCAGGGGATGAGCAGTACTTC.

V usage is TRBV11-2 and J usage is TRBJ1-4; tentative D call: TRBD1 (6 bases). The CDR3 contains 15 residues. Germline V CDR1 and CDR2: SGHAT, FQNNGV. Trimming removed 4 bases at V and 4 bases at J, with 13 bases between. CDR3 in DNA: TGTGCCAGCAGCTCACAGGGTGCCGGTAATGAAAAACTGTTTTTT. Translating it yields CASSSQGAGNEKLFF. Looking up the rest from reference TRBV11-2 and TRBJ1-4 gives the full variable domain: EAGVAQSPRYKIIEKRQSVAFWCNPISGHATLYWYQQILGQGPKLLIQFQNNGVVDDSQLPKDRFSAERLKGVDSTLKIQPAKLEDSAVYLCASSSQGAGNEKLFFGSGTQLSVL.

V is TRBV5-6 and J is TRBJ2-5, with D possibly being TRBD1 or TRBD2 (5 bases each). Trimming stripped 0 bases from V and 5 bases from J, with 17 bases between. The CDR3 sequence is 16 residues long. Germline V gene sequence: CDR1 SGHDT, CDR2 YYEEEE. The CDR3 loop reads CASSLAGAGLEETQYF. In DNA, the CDR3 is TGTGCCAGCAGCTTGGCCGGGGCAGGGCTGGAGGAGACCCAGTACTTC.

The chain links TRBV10-1 to TRBJ1-6; possibly TRBD1 for D (6 bases). Trimming cost V 0 bases and J 11 bases, with 11 bases left between them. Germline values: CDR1 WNHNN, CDR2 SYGVQD (reference sequence). This CDR3 comprises 14 residues. In DNA form, the CDR3 reads TGCGCCAGCAGTGAGTCTCAGGGGCTTACACCCCTCCACTTT. This gives the protein CASSESQGLTPLHF.

Remarks on this clone: Other DNA sequences within the sample encode an identical CDR3. V and J are TRBV7-8 and TRBJ2-2, with 11 bases matching TRBD2. In germline, CDR1 is SGHVS, CDR2 FQNEAQ. The CDR3 is 16 amino acids. After removal of 3 bases from V and 5 bases from J, the junction contained 5 bases not matched to a gene. The CDR3 reads CASSFVGLAVTGELFF. The DNA of the CDR3 is TGTGCCAGCAGCTTTGTGGGACTAGCGGTGACCGGGGAGCTGTTTTTT.

The rearrangement uses TRBV5-4 and TRBJ1-1, with 10 bases fitting TRBD1. This CDR3 is 15 amino acids long. From germline, CDR1 is SGHNT and CDR2 YYREEE (reference sequence). Trimming removed 0 bases from V and 3 bases from J; junction bases left unmatched: 2. The chain's CDR3 is CASSLEGQGYTEAFF. Written as DNA, the CDR3 is TGTGCCAGCAGCTTGGAGGGACAGGGGTACACTGAAGCTTTCTTT. The full variable domain, with the rest looked up from reference TRBV5-4 and TRBJ1-1, is ETGVTQSPTHLIKTRGQQVTLRCSSQSGHNTVSWYQQALGQGPQFIFQYYREEENGRGNFPPRFSGLQFPNYSSELNVNALELDDSALYLCASSLEGQGYTEAFFGQGTRLTVV.

CDR3 nucleotide sequence: TGTGCCAGCAGTTTATTGGGAGGTGAAGCTTTCTTT. Amino acid sequence: CASSLLGGEAFF. The rearrangement uses TRBV28 and TRBJ1-1, with no clear D. Germline loops: CDR1 MDHEN, CDR2 SYDVKM. V lost 1 base and J 7 bases, leaving 7 bases between the germline ends. The CDR3 sequence is 12 residues long.

The rearrangement links TRBV27 to TRBJ2-1; D is perhaps TRBD2 (6 bases). The V gene lost 4 bases and the J gene lost 5 bases, with 15 bases spanning the gap. Per the germline V gene, CDR1 is MNHEY and CDR2 is SMNVEV (reference sequence). The CDR3 has 15 residues. CDR3 region: CASSSPGLRNNEQFF. CDR3 in DNA: TGTGCCAGCAGTTCGCCGGGACTCCGAAACAATGAGCAGTTCTTC.

The V call is TRBV9, the J call TRBJ1-4; 8 nucleotides align to TRBD1. Germline-derived CDR1 and CDR2 are SGDLS and YYNGEE. The CDR3 has 15 amino acids. The V and J ends lost 0 bases and 6 bases, in that order; junction bases with no gene match: 4. The CDR3 spells CASSVAGGLDEKLFF. CDR3 DNA sequence: TGTGCCAGCAGCGTAGCAGGGGGCTTGGATGAAAAACTGTTTTTT.

V is TRBV4-2 and J is TRBJ2-7, with TRBD2 identical over 14 bases. Per the germline V gene, CDR1 is LGHNA and CDR2 is YNFKEQ. With V trimmed by 3 bases and J by 3 bases, 1 base remained unmatched. The CDR3 is made up of 15 amino acids. CDR3: CASSHGLAGGYEQYF. The CDR3 DNA follows: TGTGCCAGCAGCCACGGACTAGCGGGAGGCTACGAGCAGTACTTC.

The chain joins TRBV27 to TRBJ1-3; D perhaps matches TRBD1 (6 bases). Per germline, CDR1 MNHEY and CDR2 SMNVEV (reference sequence). This CDR3 contains 16 residues. The V gene lost 6 bases and the J gene lost 0 bases, with 15 bases spanning the gap. Here the CDR3 reads CASREGGRTSGNTIYF. CDR3 nucleotides: TGTGCCAGCAGGGAGGGGGGCCGGACCTCTGGAAACACCATATATTTT.

The rearrangement links TRBV5-1 to TRBJ2-2; the match to TRBD2 covers 8 bases. This CDR3 region has 16 residues. Germline V gives CDR1 SGHRS, CDR2 YFSETQ. Trimming cost V 4 bases and J 4 bases; bases outside gene matches: 9. Here the CDR3 DNA reads TGCGCCAGCAGCCCCACAGCCGGGGGGGCCACCGGGGAGCTGTTTTTT. Translated, it gives CASSPTAGGATGELFF.